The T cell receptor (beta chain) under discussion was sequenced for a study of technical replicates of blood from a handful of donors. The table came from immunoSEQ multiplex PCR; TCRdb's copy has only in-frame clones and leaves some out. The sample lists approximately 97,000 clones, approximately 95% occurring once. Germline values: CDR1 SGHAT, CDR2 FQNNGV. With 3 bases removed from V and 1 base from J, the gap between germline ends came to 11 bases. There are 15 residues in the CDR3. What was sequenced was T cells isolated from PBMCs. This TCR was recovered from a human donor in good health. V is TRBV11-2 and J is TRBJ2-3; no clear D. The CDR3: CASSFHGHRTDTQYF. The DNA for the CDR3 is TGTGCCAGCAGCTTCCATGGGCATCGCACAGATACGCAGTATTTT.